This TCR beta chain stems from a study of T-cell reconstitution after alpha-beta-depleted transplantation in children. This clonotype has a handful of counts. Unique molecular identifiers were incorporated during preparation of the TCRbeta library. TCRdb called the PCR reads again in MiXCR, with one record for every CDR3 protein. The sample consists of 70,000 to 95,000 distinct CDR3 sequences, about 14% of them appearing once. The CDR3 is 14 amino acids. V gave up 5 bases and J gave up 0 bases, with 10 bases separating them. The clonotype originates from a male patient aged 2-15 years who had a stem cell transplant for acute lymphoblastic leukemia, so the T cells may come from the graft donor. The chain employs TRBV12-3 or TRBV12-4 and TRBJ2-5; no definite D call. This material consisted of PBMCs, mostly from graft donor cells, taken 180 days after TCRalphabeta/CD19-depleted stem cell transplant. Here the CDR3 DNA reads TGTGCCAGCAGTAACTGGGCCAACCAAGAGACCCAGTACTTC. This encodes CASSNWANQETQYF.